A single sample gave rise to the 20 T cell receptor beta chains below, sequenced in a study of identical twins. TCRdb processed the 5' RACE reads anew with MiXCR; each CDR3 protein has one entry. The sample includes about 1.7 million distinct CDR3 sequences, around 33% of them seen just once. The sample taken for sequencing was cord blood. These receptors were collected from a newborn girl in good health.

This chain uses TRBV5-1 with TRBJ1-4; 7 bases are shared with TRBD1. Germline CDR1 SGHRS, CDR2 YFSETQ. V shed 4 bases, J shed 0 bases, and the junction held 9 bases outside the gene matches. CDR3 length: 17 amino acids. The CDR3 sequence: CASSLAGGYATNEKLFF. For the CDR3, the DNA is TGCGCCAGCAGCCTGGCAGGGGGTTATGCAACTAATGAAAAACTGTTTTTT. Full variable domain (rest looked up from reference TRBV5-1 and TRBJ1-4): KAGVTQTPRYLIKTRGQQVTLSCSPISGHRSVSWYQQTPGQGLQFLFEYFSETQRNKGNFPGRFSGRQFSNSRSEMNVSTLELGDSALYLCASSLAGGYATNEKLFFGSGTQLSVL.

On this clonotype itself: It is likely a read error, because the conserved phenylalanine at the end of the CDR3 is missing. The rearrangement links TRBV20-1 to TRBJ2-1; D call uncertain. Germline lookup yields CDR1 DFQATT and CDR2 SNEGSKA (reference sequence). The length of the CDR3 is 12 residues. Trimming pared 2 bases from V and 6 bases from J, leaving 8 bases between. CDR3 coding DNA: TGCAGTGCTAGACTAGTTTTCAATGAGCAGTTCGTC. As protein: CSARLVFNEQFV.

This clonotype was seen more than once but under ten times. The chain carries TRBV29-1 and TRBJ1-1; tentatively, D is TRBD1 (6 bases). Germline loops: CDR1 SQVTM, CDR2 ANQGSEA. CDR3 length: 11 residues. Deletions cut 8 bases from V and 2 bases from J, with 9 bases between. The DNA of the CDR3 is TGCAGCTCCAGGGGAAACACTGAAGCTTTCTTT. As protein: CSSRGNTEAFF.

This clonotype was picked up a small number of times. The chain links TRBV29-1 to TRBJ2-3, with D maybe TRBD1 (6 bases). Germline lookup yields CDR1 SQVTM and CDR2 ANQGSEA. This CDR3 region has 17 residues. V was trimmed by 0 bases and J by 2 bases, leaving 18 bases between them. This CDR3 reads CSVEDFWGRGFTDTQYF. CDR3 DNA sequence: TGCAGCGTTGAAGATTTTTGGGGCAGGGGATTCACAGATACGCAGTATTTT.

The chain recombines TRBV2 with TRBJ1-5, with D perhaps matching TRBD1 (6 bases). CDR3 length equals 13 residues. V gave up 8 bases and J gave up 0 bases, with 8 bases separating them. The V gene's germline CDR1 is SNHLY and CDR2 FYNNEI. The CDR3 is CASLGGSNQPQHF. The CDR3 DNA reads TGTGCCAGCCTAGGGGGTAGCAATCAGCCCCAGCATTTT. The variable domain in full, completed from reference TRBV2 and TRBJ1-5, reads EPEVTQTPSHQVTQMGQEVILRCVPISNHLYFYWYRQILGQKVEFLVSFYNNEISEKSEIFDDQFSVERPDGSNFTLKIRSTKLEDSAMYFCASLGGSNQPQHFGDGTRLSIL.

This clonotype has only a few counts. This chain connects TRBV20-1 to TRBJ2-6; D may match TRBD1 or TRBD2 (5 bases each). The germline CDR1 and CDR2 sequences are DFQATT and SNEGSKA (reference sequence). This CDR3 is built from 15 residues. Trimming left V 3 bases short and J 0 bases short, with 9 bases between. In nucleotides, the CDR3 is TGCAGTGCTAGGTCAGGGAGCTCTGGGGCCAACGTCCTGACTTTC. It yields the protein CSARSGSSGANVLTF.

This clonotype came up many times. The J gene is TRBJ2-3, the V gene TRBV6-6; 9 positions match TRBD2. V trimming: 2 bases; J trimming: 2 bases; junction bases outside the gene matches: 2. The germline V gene encodes CDR1 MNHNY and CDR2 SVGAGI (reference sequence). This CDR3 is built from 15 residues. The CDR3 bases are TGTGCCAGCAGTTACCTAGCGGGGTACACAGATACGCAGTATTTT. Protein product: CASSYLAGYTDTQYF.

This clonotype was seen many times. V and J are TRBV29-1 and TRBJ1-4, with TRBD1 as a possible D gene (5 bases). The CDR3 has 15 amino acids. V lost 3 bases, J lost 4 bases, and 15 bases lay in between. Looked up from germline, CDR1 is SQVTM and CDR2 is ANQGSEA. The CDR3 nucleotides read TGCAGCGTTGAGGGGCGGAGAGGTGATAATGAAAAACTGTTTTTT. Translating it yields CSVEGRRGDNEKLFF.

This sequence joins TRBV6-8 and TRBJ2-7, with TRBD2 identical over 9 bases. This CDR3 spans 15 amino acids. Germline assignment: CDR1 MNHGY and CDR2 SAAAGT. The chain's CDR3 is CARREGPSSGDEQYF. The DNA for the CDR3 is TGTGCAAGGCGGGAGGGCCCTTCGAGCGGAGATGAGCAGTACTTC.

This chain uses TRBV20-1 with TRBJ2-1; 14 bases fit TRBD2. The end of the DNA aligns better with TRBJ2-7, so the J call may be wrong. Germline CDR1 and CDR2: DFQATT and SNEGSKA (reference sequence). CDR3 size: 18 residues. This CDR3 reads CSATILGLAGASYNEQYF. CDR3 DNA sequence: TGCAGTGCTACCATTTTGGGACTAGCGGGAGCCTCCTACAATGAGCAGTACTTC.

This clonotype was seen only a few times. This rearrangement joins TRBV10-3 to TRBJ2-1; 11 bases map to TRBD2. The J call may be in error: the DNA end matches TRBJ2-7 better. CDR1 is ENHRY and CDR2 is SYGVKD in the germline V gene. The CDR3 has 18 residues. For the CDR3, the DNA is TGTGCCATCAGTGAGTCGTTGACTAGCGGGGTTTCCTACAATGAGCAGTACTTC. This sequence encodes CAISESLTSGVSYNEQYF.

This clonotype was seen more than once but under ten times. The rearrangement links TRBV20-1 to TRBJ2-1; 9 positions match TRBD1. V shed 5 bases, J shed 3 bases, and the junction held 8 bases outside the gene matches. CDR3 length: 15 residues. Germline V CDR1 and CDR2: DFQATT, SNEGSKA (reference sequence). The CDR3 DNA sequence: TGCAGTGCTCCGAGGGGGACAGGGTACTACAATGAGCAGTTCTTC. It is translated as CSAPRGTGYYNEQFF.

In this sample, this clonotype turned up a few times. The chain is built from TRBV6-1 and TRBJ1-2; no reliable D call. Trimming cost V 5 bases and J 3 bases, with 13 bases left between them. Germline-derived CDR1 and CDR2 are MNHNS and SASEGT. The CDR3 length is 14 residues. In DNA, the CDR3 is TGTGCCAGCAGTCCCCGCGAGGCTTACTATGGCTACACCTTC. This gives the protein CASSPREAYYGYTF.

The V gene is TRBV12-3 or TRBV12-4, the J gene TRBJ1-1; 7 bases fit TRBD1. Trimming cost V 1 base and J 2 bases; bases outside gene matches: 10. The CDR3 consists of 17 residues. CDR3 region: CASSLVGRGALNTEAFF. Here the CDR3 DNA reads TGTGCCAGCAGTTTAGTCGGCAGGGGGGCATTAAACACTGAAGCTTTCTTT.

This sequence joins TRBV5-1 and TRBJ2-7; D gene uncertain. Deletions cut 3 bases from V and 2 bases from J, with 12 bases between. The germline V gene has CDR1 SGHRS and CDR2 YFSETQ. There are 14 residues in the CDR3. In DNA form, the CDR3 reads TGCGCCAGCAGCTCTCGAGGTGACCCCTACGAGCAGTACTTC. The encoded protein is CASSSRGDPYEQYF.

The table lists this clonotype with a few counts. The chain combines TRBV5-1 with TRBJ2-7; D not certain. This CDR3 spans 15 amino acids. The V end lost 0 bases, the J end lost 0 bases, and 10 bases lay between the germline ends. Germline CDR1 reads SGHRS; CDR2 reads YFSETQ. This chain's CDR3 is CASSLGRTDSYEQYF. CDR3 bases: TGCGCCAGCAGCTTGGGTAGGACGGACTCCTACGAGCAGTACTTC.

This clonotype has just a few counts. This chain connects TRBV7-9 to TRBJ1-1, with TRBD1 identical over 9 bases. The germline CDR1 and CDR2 sequences are SEHNR and FQNEAQ (reference sequence). This CDR3 spans 15 amino acids. With V trimmed by 1 base and J by 3 bases, 3 bases remained unmatched. CDR3 nucleotide sequence: TGTGCCAGCAGCTTAGTACAGGGGGCAGACACTGAAGCTTTCTTT. The encoded protein is CASSLVQGADTEAFF.

The J gene is TRBJ1-4, the V gene TRBV6-6; D is unresolved. The germline V gene encodes CDR1 MNHNY and CDR2 SVGAGI (reference sequence). The germline V and J ends were trimmed by 6 bases and 6 bases, with 14 bases remaining between them. This CDR3 is 14 amino acids long. CDR3 nucleotide sequence: TGTGCCAGCAGCCGAAAAAGCTACGATGAAAAACTGTTTTTT. This translates into CASSRKSYDEKLFF.

This clonotype has more than one count but fewer than ten. The V gene is TRBV7-2, the J gene TRBJ2-7; tentatively, D is TRBD1 (6 bases). Trimming removed 1 base from V and 4 bases from J, with 14 bases in between. The germline gives CDR1 SGHTA, CDR2 FQGNSA. The CDR3 spans 15 residues. CDR3 nucleotides: TGTGCCAGCAGCTTAGTTAGGACAGATCTTTACGAGCAGTACTTC. Its translation: CASSLVRTDLYEQYF.

The chain joins TRBV5-6 to TRBJ1-5, with 7 bases identical to TRBD1. Germline V gene data show CDR1 as SGHDT and CDR2 as YYEEEE. The CDR3 spans 16 residues. V lost 5 bases to trimming and J lost 0 bases; unmatched junction nucleotides: 8. The CDR3 coding sequence is TGTGCCAGCAGGGAATGGACAGGTTATAGCAATCAGCCCCAGCATTTT. Encoded protein: CASREWTGYSNQPQHF. The variable domain in full, completed from reference TRBV5-6 and TRBJ1-5, reads DAGVTQSPTHLIKTRGQQVTLRCSPKSGHDTVSWYQQALGQGPQFIFQYYEEEERQRGNFPDRFSGHQFPNYSSELNVNALLLGDSALYLCASREWTGYSNQPQHFGDGTRLSIL.